The T cell receptor (beta chain) described here comes from a study of blood T cell repertoires in COVID-19. Trimming removed 6 bases from V and 1 base from J, with 9 bases in between. This CDR3 contains 13 residues. Germline values: CDR1 SNHLY, CDR2 FYNNEI. The assay was immunoSEQ multiplex PCR, and TCRdb's table has in-frame clones only and misses some. Here the sample spans just under 150,000 clones, roughly 89% being singletons. This clone was observed a handful of times. The chain has TRBV2 and TRBJ1-1; no reliable D call. This sequence was found in a woman aged 45-59 years with active or convalescent COVID-19. Sequencing was done on a sample of peripheral blood. CDR3 nucleotides: TGTGCCAGCAGGATATACAAGAACACTGAAGCTTTCTTT. The encoded protein is CASRIYKNTEAFF. The whole variable domain, remainder taken from reference TRBV2 and TRBJ1-1, is EPEVTQTPSHQVTQMGQEVILRCVPISNHLYFYWYRQILGQKVEFLVSFYNNEISEKSEIFDDQFSVERPDGSNFTLKIRSTKLEDSAMYFCASRIYKNTEAFFGQGTRLTVV.